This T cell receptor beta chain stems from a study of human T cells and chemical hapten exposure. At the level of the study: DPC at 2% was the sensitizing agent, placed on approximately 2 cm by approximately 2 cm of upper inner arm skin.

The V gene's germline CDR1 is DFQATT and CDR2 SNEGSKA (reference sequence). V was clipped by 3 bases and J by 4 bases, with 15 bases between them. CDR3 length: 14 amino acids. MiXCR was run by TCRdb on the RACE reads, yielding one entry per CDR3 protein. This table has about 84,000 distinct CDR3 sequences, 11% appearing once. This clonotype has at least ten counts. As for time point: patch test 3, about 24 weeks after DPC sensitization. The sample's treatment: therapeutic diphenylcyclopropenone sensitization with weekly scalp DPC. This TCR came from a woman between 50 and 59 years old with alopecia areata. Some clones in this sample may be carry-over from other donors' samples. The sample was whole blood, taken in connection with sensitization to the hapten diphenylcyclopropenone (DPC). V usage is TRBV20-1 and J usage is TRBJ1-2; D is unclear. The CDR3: CSASGVRGAYGYTF. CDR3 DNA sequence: TGCAGTGCTAGCGGGGTACGAGGTGCCTATGGCTACACCTTC.